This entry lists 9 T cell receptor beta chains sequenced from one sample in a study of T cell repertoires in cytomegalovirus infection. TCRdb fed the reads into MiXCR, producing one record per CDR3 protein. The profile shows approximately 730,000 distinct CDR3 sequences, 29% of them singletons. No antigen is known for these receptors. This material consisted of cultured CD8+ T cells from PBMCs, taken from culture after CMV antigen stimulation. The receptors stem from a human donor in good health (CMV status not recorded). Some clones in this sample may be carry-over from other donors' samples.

CDR3 region: CASSQDLGGYTQYF. The CDR3 DNA follows: TGCGCCAGCAGCCAAGATCTCGGAGGATATACGCAGTATTTT. This chain links TRBV4-3 with TRBJ2-3, with D maybe TRBD2 (5 bases). Trimming pared 0 bases from V and 7 bases from J, leaving 11 bases between. From germline, CDR1 is LGHNA and CDR2 YSLEER. CDR3 length: 14 amino acids.

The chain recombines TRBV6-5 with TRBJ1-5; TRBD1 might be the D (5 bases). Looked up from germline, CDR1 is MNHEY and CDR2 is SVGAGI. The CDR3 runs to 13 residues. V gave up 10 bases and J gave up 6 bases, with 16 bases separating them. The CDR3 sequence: CATHAGLGQPQHF. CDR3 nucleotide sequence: TGTGCCACCCATGCAGGGCTCGGTCAGCCCCAGCATTTT.

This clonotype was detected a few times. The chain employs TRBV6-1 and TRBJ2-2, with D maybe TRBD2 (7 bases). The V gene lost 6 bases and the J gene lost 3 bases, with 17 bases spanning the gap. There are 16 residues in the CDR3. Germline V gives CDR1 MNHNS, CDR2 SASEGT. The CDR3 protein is CASSPSQGRDTGELFF. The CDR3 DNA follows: TGTGCCAGCAGCCCCTCTCAGGGGAGGGACACCGGGGAGCTGTTTTTT.

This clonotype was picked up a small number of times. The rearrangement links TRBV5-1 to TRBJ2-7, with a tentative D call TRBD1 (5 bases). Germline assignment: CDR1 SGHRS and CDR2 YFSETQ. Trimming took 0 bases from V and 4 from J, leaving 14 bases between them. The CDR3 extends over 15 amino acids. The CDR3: CASSLEAGLKYEQYF. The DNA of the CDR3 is TGCGCCAGCAGCTTGGAAGCAGGGTTGAAGTACGAGCAGTACTTC.

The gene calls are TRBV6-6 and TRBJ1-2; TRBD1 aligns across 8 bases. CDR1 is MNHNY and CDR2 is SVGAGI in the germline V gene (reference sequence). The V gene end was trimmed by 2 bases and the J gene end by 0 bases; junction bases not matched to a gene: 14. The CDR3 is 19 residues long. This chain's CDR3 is CASSYPIIPPTGANYGYTF. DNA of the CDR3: TGTGCCAGCAGTTACCCAATCATACCCCCGACAGGGGCTAACTATGGCTACACCTTC.

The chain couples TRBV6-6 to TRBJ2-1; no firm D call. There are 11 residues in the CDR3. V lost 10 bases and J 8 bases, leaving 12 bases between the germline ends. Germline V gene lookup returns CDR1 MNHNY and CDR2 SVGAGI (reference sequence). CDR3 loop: CATADGDEQFF. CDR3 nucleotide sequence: TGTGCCACGGCCGATGGCGATGAGCAGTTCTTC.

This chain's CDR3 is CASSIAMNTEAFF. The DNA of the CDR3 is TGTGCCAGTAGTATAGCCATGAACACTGAAGCTTTCTTT. The chain couples TRBV19 to TRBJ1-1; D is unclear. The CDR3 has 13 amino acids. Germline V gene lookup returns CDR1 LNHDA and CDR2 SQIVND (reference sequence). V was clipped by 1 base and J by 0 bases, with 3 bases between them.

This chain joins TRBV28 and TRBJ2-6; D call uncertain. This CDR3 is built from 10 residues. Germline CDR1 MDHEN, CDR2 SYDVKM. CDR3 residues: CAAGANVLTF. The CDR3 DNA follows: TGTGCGGCTGGGGCCAACGTCCTGACTTTC.

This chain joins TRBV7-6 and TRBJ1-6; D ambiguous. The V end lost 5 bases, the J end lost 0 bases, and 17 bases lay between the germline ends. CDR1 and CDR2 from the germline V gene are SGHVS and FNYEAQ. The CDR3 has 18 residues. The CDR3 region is CASSPSPDGSSYNSPLHF. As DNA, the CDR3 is TGTGCCAGCAGCCCCTCACCTGACGGGAGCTCCTATAATTCACCCCTCCACTTT.